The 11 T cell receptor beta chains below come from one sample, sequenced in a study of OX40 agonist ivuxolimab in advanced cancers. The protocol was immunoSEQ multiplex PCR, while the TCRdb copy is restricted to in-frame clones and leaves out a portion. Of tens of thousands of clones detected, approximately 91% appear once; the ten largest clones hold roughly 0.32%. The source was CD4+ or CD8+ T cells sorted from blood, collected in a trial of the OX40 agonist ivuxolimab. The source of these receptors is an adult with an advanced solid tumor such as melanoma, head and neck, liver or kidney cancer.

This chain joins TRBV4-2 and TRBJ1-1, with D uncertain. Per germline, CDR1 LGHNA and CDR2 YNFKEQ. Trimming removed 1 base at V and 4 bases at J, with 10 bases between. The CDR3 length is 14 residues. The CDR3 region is CASSQAALGTEAFF. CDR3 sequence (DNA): TGTGCCAGCAGCCAAGCGGCTTTAGGCACTGAAGCTTTCTTT.

The CDR3 bases are TGTGCCAGCGAGGTAGGCTACAATGAGCAGTTCTTC. It encodes CASEVGYNEQFF. V gene TRBV2 combines with J gene TRBJ2-1, with D unclear. Germline V lookup: CDR1 SNHLY, CDR2 FYNNEI. The CDR3 is 12 residues long. Trimming took 8 bases from V and 3 from J, leaving 8 bases between them.

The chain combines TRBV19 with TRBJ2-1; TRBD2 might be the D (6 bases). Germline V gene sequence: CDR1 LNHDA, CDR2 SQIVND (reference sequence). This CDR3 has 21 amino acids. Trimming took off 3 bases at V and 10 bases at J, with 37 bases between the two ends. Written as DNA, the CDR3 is TGTGCCAGTAGTATGGAGTCTAGCGTGGATGTTGCAATGAGAGCCAACCTCGAGCAGTTCTTC. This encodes CASSMESSVDVAMRANLEQFF. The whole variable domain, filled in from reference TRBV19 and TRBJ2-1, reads DGGITQSPKYLFRKEGQNVTLSCEQNLNHDAMYWYRQDPGQGLRLIYYSQIVNDFQKGDIAEGYSVSREKKESFPLTVTSAQKNPTAFYLCASSMESSVDVAMRANLEQFFGPGTRLTVL.

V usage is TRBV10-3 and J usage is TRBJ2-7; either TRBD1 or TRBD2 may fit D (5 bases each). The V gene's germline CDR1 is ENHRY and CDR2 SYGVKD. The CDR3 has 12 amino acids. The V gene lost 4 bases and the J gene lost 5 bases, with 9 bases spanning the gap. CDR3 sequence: CAISGDRNEQYF. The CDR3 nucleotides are TGTGCCATCAGTGGGGACCGAAACGAGCAGTACTTC.

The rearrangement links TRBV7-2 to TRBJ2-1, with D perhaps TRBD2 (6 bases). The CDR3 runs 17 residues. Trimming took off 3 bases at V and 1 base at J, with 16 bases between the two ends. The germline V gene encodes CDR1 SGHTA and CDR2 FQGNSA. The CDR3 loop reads CASSFSRGEGSYNEQFF. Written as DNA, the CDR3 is TGTGCCAGCAGCTTCTCGCGGGGAGAAGGGTCCTACAATGAGCAGTTCTTC.

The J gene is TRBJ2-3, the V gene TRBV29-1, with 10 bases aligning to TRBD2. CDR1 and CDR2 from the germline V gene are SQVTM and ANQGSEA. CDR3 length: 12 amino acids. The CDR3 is CSYSGGPDTQYF. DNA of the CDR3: TGCAGTTATAGCGGGGGGCCAGATACGCAGTATTTT.

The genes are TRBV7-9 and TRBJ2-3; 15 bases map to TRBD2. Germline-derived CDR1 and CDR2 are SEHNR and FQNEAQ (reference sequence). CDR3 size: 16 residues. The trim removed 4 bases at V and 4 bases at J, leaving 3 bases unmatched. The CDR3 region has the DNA TGTGCCAGCAGCTACGGACTAGCGGGAGGGCCAGATACGCAGTATTTT. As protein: CASSYGLAGGPDTQYF.

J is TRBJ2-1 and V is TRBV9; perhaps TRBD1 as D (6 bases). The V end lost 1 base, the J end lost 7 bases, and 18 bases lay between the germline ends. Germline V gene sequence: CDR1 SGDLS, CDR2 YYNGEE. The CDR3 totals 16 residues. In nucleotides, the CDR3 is TGTGCCAGCAGCGTATTAACAGGGTCTTCGGGGAATGAGCAGTTCTTC. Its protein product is CASSVLTGSSGNEQFF.

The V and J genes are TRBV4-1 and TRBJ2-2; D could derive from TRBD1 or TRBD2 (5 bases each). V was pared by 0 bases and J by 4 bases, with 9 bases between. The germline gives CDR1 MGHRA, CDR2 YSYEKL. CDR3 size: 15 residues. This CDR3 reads CASSQDPGTTGELFF. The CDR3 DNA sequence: TGCGCCAGCAGCCAAGATCCAGGGACCACCGGGGAGCTGTTTTTT.

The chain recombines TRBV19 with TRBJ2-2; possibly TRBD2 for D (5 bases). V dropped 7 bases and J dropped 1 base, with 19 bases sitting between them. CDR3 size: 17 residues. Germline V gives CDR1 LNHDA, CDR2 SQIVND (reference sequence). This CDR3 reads CASIEGGGLLNTGELFF. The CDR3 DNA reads TGTGCCAGTATTGAAGGTGGCGGGCTTCTGAACACCGGGGAGCTGTTTTTT.

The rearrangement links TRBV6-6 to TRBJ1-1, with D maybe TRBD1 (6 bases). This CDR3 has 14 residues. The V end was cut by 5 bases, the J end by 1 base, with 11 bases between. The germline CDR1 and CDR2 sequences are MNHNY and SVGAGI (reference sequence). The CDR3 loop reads CASSRDNPNTEAFF. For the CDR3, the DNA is TGTGCCAGCAGTCGGGACAATCCGAACACTGAAGCTTTCTTT.